The 29 T cell receptor beta chains presented below share a single source sample, sequenced in a study of identical twins. TCRdb fed the 5' RACE reads into MiXCR, producing one record per CDR3 protein. The table has 1.5 million to 2 million distinct CDR3 sequences, 25% to 35% seen once. Sequencing was performed on cord blood. These receptors came from a newborn girl in good health.

This clonotype was found many times. CDR3 sequence: CASSPQTATNEKLFF. As DNA, the CDR3 is TGTGCCAGCAGCCCACAGACGGCAACTAATGAAAAACTGTTTTTT. The genes are TRBV11-2 and TRBJ1-4; D is unclear. The V gene's germline CDR1 is SGHAT and CDR2 FQNNGV. The V gene lost 5 bases and the J gene lost 0 bases, with 10 bases spanning the gap. The CDR3 is made up of 15 amino acids.

The V gene is TRBV20-1, the J gene TRBJ2-3; 9 positions match TRBD2. CDR1 DFQATT and CDR2 SNEGSKA come from the germline V gene (reference sequence). With V trimmed by 5 bases and J by 4 bases, 13 bases remained unmatched. The CDR3 runs to 16 residues. The CDR3 region has the DNA TGCAGTGCTTTTCCGCCGCTAGCGGGACCCCCAGATACGCAGTATTTT. Residues: CSAFPPLAGPPDTQYF.

This clonotype was counted once. J is TRBJ1-6 and V is TRBV27; maybe TRBD1 (6 bases). The CDR3 sequence is 16 residues long. Between the trimmed V and J ends, which lost 3 bases and 9 bases, there was a span of 18 bases. Germline lookup yields CDR1 MNHEY and CDR2 SMNVEV (reference sequence). This CDR3 reads CASSFRGVSSGSPLHF. CDR3 sequence (DNA): TGTGCCAGCAGTTTCAGGGGTGTGTCCTCGGGTTCACCCCTCCACTTT.

The gene calls are TRBV6-2 or TRBV6-3 and TRBJ2-7, with a possible D match to TRBD1 (6 bases). This CDR3 is 14 amino acids long. Per the germline V gene, CDR1 is MNHEY and CDR2 is SVGEGT. Trimming pared 2 bases from V and 5 bases from J, leaving 13 bases between. CDR3 coding DNA: TGTGCCAGCAGTTACCCCCTGGCAGGGGACGAGCAGTACTTC. Translation: CASSYPLAGDEQYF.

The chain uses TRBV7-8 and TRBJ2-7; TRBD1 is a possible D gene (6 bases). Germline-derived CDR1 and CDR2 are SGHVS and FQNEAQ. Trimming shortened V by 5 bases and J by 4 bases, and 15 bases separated the two germline ends. CDR3 length equals 14 residues. CDR3 loop: CASSRVQGSYEQYF. CDR3 coding DNA: TGTGCCAGCAGCCGTGTACAGGGTTCTTACGAGCAGTACTTC.

The rearrangement uses TRBV27 and TRBJ1-2; D not resolved. In germline, CDR1 is MNHEY, CDR2 SMNVEV (reference sequence). This CDR3 has 13 amino acids. V shed 4 bases and J shed 1 base, with 7 bases lying between them. CDR3 loop: CASSWGFNYGYTF. The DNA for the CDR3 is TGTGCCAGCAGTTGGGGTTTTAACTATGGCTACACCTTC.

The rearrangement joins TRBV20-1 to TRBJ2-5, with 10 bases identical to TRBD2. Losses at the gene ends were 6 bases for V and 4 bases for J; bases not matched to a gene: 5. Looked up from germline, CDR1 is DFQATT and CDR2 is SNEGSKA (reference sequence). CDR3 length: 13 amino acids. In DNA, the CDR3 is TGCAGTGCCACACTAGCGGGGCGAGAGACCCAGTACTTC. It translates to CSATLAGRETQYF.

This clonotype has just one count. V usage is TRBV3-1 and J usage is TRBJ2-1; tentatively, D is TRBD2 (6 bases). The CDR3 is 17 amino acids. Germline CDR1 and CDR2: LGHDT and YNNKEL (reference sequence). The V and J ends lost 0 bases and 4 bases respectively, with 16 bases between them. The CDR3 DNA is TGTGCCAGCAGCCAAGATTTGGGGACTGCCTTTTACAATGAGCAGTTCTTC. Protein: CASSQDLGTAFYNEQFF.

About this clonotype itself: This may come from a read error, since a much larger clone is one base off. The chain couples TRBV25-1 to TRBJ2-4, with a possible D match to TRBD2 (5 bases). This CDR3 is built from 15 residues. Germline V gives CDR1 MGHDK, CDR2 SYGVNS. The CDR3 DNA reads TGTGCCAGCAGTGTGACCAGGCTAGCCAGAAACATTCAGTACTTC. Translation gives CASSVTRLARNIQYF.

This chain uses TRBV12-5 with TRBJ2-2, with TRBD2 matching over 7 bases. The CDR3 runs to 15 residues. The V gene end was trimmed by 2 bases and the J gene end by 0 bases; junction bases not matched to a gene: 0. From germline, CDR1 is LGHNT and CDR2 FRNRAP. The CDR3 region is CASGLTSANTGELFF. The CDR3 DNA follows: TGTGCTAGTGGTTTGACTAGCGCGAACACCGGGGAGCTGTTTTTT.

The chain links TRBV10-3 to TRBJ1-1; D is perhaps TRBD1 (5 bases). Germline V gene sequence: CDR1 ENHRY, CDR2 SYGVKD. Deletions cut 2 bases from V and 0 bases from J, with 13 bases between. The CDR3 length is 16 residues. CDR3 sequence reads: CAISERGTEMNTEAFF. CDR3 nucleotides: TGTGCCATCAGTGAGCGGGGGACGGAAATGAACACTGAAGCTTTCTTT.

V is TRBV27 and J is TRBJ2-1; D is uncertain. The better agreement between TRBJ2-7 and the DNA end casts doubt on the J call. Germline CDR1 and CDR2: MNHEY and SMNVEV (reference sequence). The CDR3 totals 14 residues. The CDR3 spells CASSLDKVRNEQYF. The CDR3 DNA follows: TGTGCCAGCAGTTTAGATAAGGTTCGCAATGAGCAGTACTTC.

This clonotype was recorded many times. The chain joins TRBV29-1 to TRBJ1-4; D unresolved. The CDR3 consists of 11 residues. V was trimmed by 4 bases and J by 5 bases, leaving 5 bases between them. Germline lookup yields CDR1 SQVTM and CDR2 ANQGSEA. The CDR3 region has the DNA TGCAGCGTTGGCTCAAATGAAAAACTGTTTTTT. As protein: CSVGSNEKLFF. Together with reference TRBV29-1 and TRBJ1-4, the CDR3 gives the full variable domain: SAVISQKPSRDICQRGTSLTIQCQVDSQVTMMFWYRQQPGQSLTLIATANQGSEATYESGFVIDKFPISRPNLTFSTLTVSNMSPEDSSIYLCSVGSNEKLFFGSGTQLSVL.

The chain employs TRBV7-2 and TRBJ1-5; no firm D call. Germline CDR1 is SGHTA and CDR2 is FQGNSA. The length of the CDR3 is 15 residues. V was cut by 1 base and J by 4 bases, with 11 bases left in between. The CDR3, as DNA: TGTGCCAGCAGCTTAGATGGTATGCAAAATCAGCCCCAGCATTTT. Protein: CASSLDGMQNQPQHF.

This clonotype was counted many times. The rearrangement uses TRBV29-1 and TRBJ2-5, with D maybe TRBD2 (5 bases). V dropped 7 bases and J dropped 2 bases, with 17 bases sitting between them. In germline, CDR1 is SQVTM, CDR2 ANQGSEA. The CDR3 is made up of 14 amino acids. CDR3 sequence reads: CSGRLGVQQETQYF. The CDR3 nucleotides are TGCAGCGGGAGGCTCGGAGTCCAACAAGAGACCCAGTACTTC.

This clonotype has only a few counts. The chain has TRBV24-1 and TRBJ2-7, with D unresolved. CDR3 length: 12 residues. V gave up 4 bases and J gave up 3 bases, with 6 bases separating them. Germline CDR1 and CDR2: KGHDR and SFDVKD. The CDR3 region has the DNA TGTGCCACCAGTGAATCGGGCTACGAGCAGTACTTC. Amino acid sequence: CATSESGYEQYF.

This sequence joins TRBV20-1 and TRBJ2-1; maybe TRBD2 (6 bases). Trimming pared 5 bases from V and 2 bases from J, leaving 10 bases between. Germline lookup yields CDR1 DFQATT and CDR2 SNEGSKA (reference sequence). This CDR3 region has 13 residues. The CDR3 sequence is CSAWWRAYNEQFF. The CDR3 DNA is TGCAGTGCTTGGTGGAGGGCCTACAATGAGCAGTTCTTC.

This clonotype was observed a few times. The chain recombines TRBV20-1 with TRBJ2-7; D is undetermined. V shed 6 bases and J shed 6 bases, with 12 bases lying between them. The CDR3 runs 11 residues. Germline V gives CDR1 DFQATT, CDR2 SNEGSKA (reference sequence). The CDR3 spells CSAAMVREQYF. As DNA, the CDR3 is TGCAGTGCGGCCATGGTCCGCGAGCAGTACTTC.

A few counts support this clonotype. This chain joins TRBV6-5 and TRBJ1-6; no clear D. CDR3 size: 17 residues. CDR1 and CDR2 (germline): MNHEY, SVGAGI. V shed 4 bases and J shed 7 bases, with 20 bases lying between them. CDR3 coding DNA: TGTGCCAGCAGTTCCCTCCAAACCGGGAAGATAAATTCACCCCTCCACTTT. Translated: CASSSLQTGKINSPLHF.

Comments on this clonotype: The junction departs from the called germline gene at one end, perhaps through a read error. This chain connects TRBV12-3 or TRBV12-4 to TRBJ2-2; the D gene could be TRBD1 or TRBD2 (5 bases each). This CDR3 contains 16 residues. CDR3 protein: CASRSGARAYTGKLFF. CDR3 DNA sequence: TGTGCCAGCAGATCCGGGGCCCGGGCGTACACCGGGAAGCTGTTTTTT.

The rearrangement joins TRBV9 to TRBJ2-4, with 10 bases matching TRBD2. The J call is uncertain, as TRBJ2-7 better fits the DNA end. There are 15 residues in the CDR3. Germline V gene lookup returns CDR1 SGDLS and CDR2 YYNGEE. DNA for the CDR3: TGTGCCAGCAGCGTAGCGGGACTAGCGTGGTACGAGCAGTACTTC. This gives the protein CASSVAGLAWYEQYF.

This clonotype occurred a few times. The CDR3 region has the DNA TGTGCCAGCAGCCACGGTAGCGGGGGCGAGCAGTACTTC. Protein: CASSHGSGGEQYF. The rearrangement joins TRBV3-1 to TRBJ2-7; 9 bases are a match to TRBD2. Trimming cost V 3 bases and J 6 bases; bases outside gene matches: 3. The CDR3 spans 13 residues. CDR1 is LGHDT and CDR2 is YNNKEL in the germline V gene (reference sequence).

This clonotype was counted between two and nine times. CDR3 in amino acids: CAISVGLDSTDTQYF. CDR3 in DNA: TGTGCCATCAGTGTGGGGTTAGATAGCACAGATACGCAGTATTTT. This chain uses TRBV10-3 with TRBJ2-3; D uncertain. Germline V gene data show CDR1 as ENHRY and CDR2 as SYGVKD. With 4 bases removed from V and 0 bases from J, the gap between germline ends came to 11 bases. The CDR3 extends over 15 amino acids.

This clonotype has just a few counts. The rearrangement links TRBV10-3 to TRBJ1-2, with a tentative D call TRBD1 (5 bases). V was clipped by 6 bases and J by 3 bases, with 14 bases between them. The germline V gene has CDR1 ENHRY and CDR2 SYGVKD. The length of the CDR3 is 14 residues. DNA of the CDR3: TGTGCCATCAGCACCTCCCGGGGGGACTATGGCTACACCTTC. It translates to CAISTSRGDYGYTF.

This clonotype was observed at least ten times. This sequence joins TRBV5-1 and TRBJ2-3; D not resolved. Germline lookup yields CDR1 SGHRS and CDR2 YFSETQ. The CDR3 totals 14 residues. V lost 1 base to trimming and J lost 5 bases, with 11 bases between them. CDR3 nucleotide sequence: TGCGCCAGCAGCTTGACCCCTTCCAGAGATACGCAGTATTTT. Translation: CASSLTPSRDTQYF.

This chain joins TRBV20-1 and TRBJ1-1; D not certain. The CDR3 is 13 residues long. The V and J ends lost 1 base and 6 bases respectively, with 12 bases between them. CDR1 and CDR2 from the germline V gene are DFQATT and SNEGSKA (reference sequence). As DNA, the CDR3 is TGCAGTGCTAGAGTCGGTCCATCCGCTGAAGCTTTCTTT. It encodes CSARVGPSAEAFF.

This clonotype turned up a few times. This chain joins TRBV20-1 and TRBJ2-3; D gene unclear. Germline V lookup: CDR1 DFQATT, CDR2 SNEGSKA (reference sequence). CDR3 length: 14 residues. Trimming removed 5 bases from V and 2 bases from J, with 14 bases in between. The CDR3 region is CSAADGHLTDTQYF. CDR3 DNA: TGCAGTGCTGCCGACGGGCACCTCACAGATACGCAGTATTTT.

The chain employs TRBV11-2 and TRBJ2-5, with a possible D match to TRBD2 (5 bases). This CDR3 is built from 15 residues. Trimming took 2 bases from V and 11 from J, leaving 21 bases between them. Germline loops: CDR1 SGHAT, CDR2 FQNNGV. CDR3 coding DNA: TGTGCCAGCAGCTTAAGATACGGGGTCTGGAATGAGCAGTACTTC. Residues: CASSLRYGVWNEQYF.

This sequence joins TRBV3-1 and TRBJ2-1, with 11 bases that match TRBD2. This CDR3 has 16 amino acids. V lost 2 bases, J lost 9 bases, and 9 bases stayed unmatched. Germline V gene lookup returns CDR1 LGHDT and CDR2 YNNKEL (reference sequence). This CDR3 is CASSQHQRTSGFEQFF. CDR3 coding DNA: TGTGCCAGCAGCCAACACCAACGGACTAGCGGGTTTGAGCAGTTCTTC.